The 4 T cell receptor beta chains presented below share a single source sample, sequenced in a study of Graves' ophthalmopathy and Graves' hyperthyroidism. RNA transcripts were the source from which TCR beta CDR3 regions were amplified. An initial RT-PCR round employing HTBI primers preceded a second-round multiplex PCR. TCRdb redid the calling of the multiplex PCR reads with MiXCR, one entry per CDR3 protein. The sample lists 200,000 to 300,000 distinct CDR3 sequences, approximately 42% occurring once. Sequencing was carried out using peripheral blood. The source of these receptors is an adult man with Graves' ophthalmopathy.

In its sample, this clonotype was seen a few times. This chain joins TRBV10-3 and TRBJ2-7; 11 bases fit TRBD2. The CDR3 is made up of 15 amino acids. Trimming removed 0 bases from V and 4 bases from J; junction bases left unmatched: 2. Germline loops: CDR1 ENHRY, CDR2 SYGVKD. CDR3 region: CAISESASGRYEQYF. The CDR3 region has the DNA TGTGCCATCAGTGAGTCAGCTAGCGGGAGGTACGAGCAGTACTTC.

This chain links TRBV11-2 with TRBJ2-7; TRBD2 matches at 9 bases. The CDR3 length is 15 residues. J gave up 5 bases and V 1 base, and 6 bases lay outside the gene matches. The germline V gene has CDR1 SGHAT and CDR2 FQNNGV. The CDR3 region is CASSLGVAGVNEQYF. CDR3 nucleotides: TGTGCCAGCAGCTTAGGGGTAGCGGGAGTTAACGAGCAGTACTTC.

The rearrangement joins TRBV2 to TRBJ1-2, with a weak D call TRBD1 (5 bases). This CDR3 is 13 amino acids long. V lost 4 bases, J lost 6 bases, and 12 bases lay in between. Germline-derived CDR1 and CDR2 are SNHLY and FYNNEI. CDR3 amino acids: CASSVGREDGYTF. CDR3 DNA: TGTGCCAGCAGTGTGGGCAGGGAAGATGGCTACACCTTC.

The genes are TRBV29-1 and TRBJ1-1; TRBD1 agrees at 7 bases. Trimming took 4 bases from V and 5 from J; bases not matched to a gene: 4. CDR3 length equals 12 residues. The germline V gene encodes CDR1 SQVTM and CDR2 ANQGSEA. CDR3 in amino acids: CSVGDRVTEAFF. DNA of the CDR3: TGCAGCGTTGGAGACAGGGTGACTGAAGCTTTCTTT. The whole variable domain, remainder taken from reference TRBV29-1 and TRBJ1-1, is SAVISQKPSRDICQRGTSLTIQCQVDSQVTMMFWYRQQPGQSLTLIATANQGSEATYESGFVIDKFPISRPNLTFSTLTVSNMSPEDSSIYLCSVGDRVTEAFFGQGTRLTVV.